The rows below give T cell receptor beta chains drawn from one sample of a study of identical twins. TCRdb re-called the 5' RACE reads through MiXCR, storing one row per CDR3 protein. The sample shows 250,000 to 350,000 distinct CDR3 sequences, more than 6.5% of them seen only once. The sample was also linked to a second study, of yellow fever vaccine responses in identical twins.

The specimen was memory (CD45RO+) T cells sorted from blood. The source is a woman aged 18 to 35 in good health. Both conserved end residues are part of each CDR3. The order of the fields is D gene, V gene, clone size, J gene, CDR3 protein, CDR3 DNA. The D gene is left open where the match is weak. The size field is filled for only some rows; it gives once, few, many or a size class.

>NA|TRBV5-5|few|TRBJ2-2
CASSLVGSLSGELFF
TGTGCCAGCAGCTTGGTTGGTAGTTTAAGTGGGGAGCTGTTTTTT
>NA|TRBV5-1|many|TRBJ1-1
CASSLAGPKNTEAFF
TGCGCCAGCAGCTTGGCCGGTCCTAAGAACACTGAAGCTTTCTTT
>TRBD2|TRBV7-2|NA|TRBJ2-1
CASSPRGGHYNEQFF
TGTGCCAGCAGTCCGCGCGGGGGGCATTACAATGAGCAGTTCTTC
>TRBD1|TRBV6-2/TRBV6-3|few|TRBJ1-4
CASSLLGQTNEKLFF
TGTGCCAGCAGTCTACTGGGACAGACTAATGAAAAACTGTTTTTT
>NA|TRBV12-3/TRBV12-4|many|TRBJ2-5
CASSPLRGETQYF
TGTGCCAGCAGCCCGCTCCGGGGAGAGACCCAGTACTTC
>TRBD1|TRBV5-4|few|TRBJ2-6
CASSSVTGALSGANVLTF
TGTGCCAGCAGCTCAGTGACAGGGGCGCTCTCTGGGGCCAACGTCCTGACTTTC
>TRBD1|TRBV11-2|few|TRBJ2-1
CASSRDRGNYNEQFF
TGTGCCAGCAGCAGAGACAGGGGGAACTACAATGAGCAGTTCTTC
>NA|TRBV20-1|NA|TRBJ1-2
CSASHYDRTYGYTF
TGCAGTGCTTCTCACTACGACAGGACCTATGGCTACACCTTC
>NA|TRBV11-2|once|TRBJ2-2
CASSQLSGVTGELFF
TGTGCCAGCAGCCAACTATCAGGGGTCACCGGGGAGCTGTTTTTT
>TRBD2|TRBV19|NA|TRBJ2-1
CASSPSPLAGAGWGEQFF
TGTGCCAGTAGTCCCTCCCCCTTAGCGGGAGCGGGGTGGGGTGAGCAGTTCTTC